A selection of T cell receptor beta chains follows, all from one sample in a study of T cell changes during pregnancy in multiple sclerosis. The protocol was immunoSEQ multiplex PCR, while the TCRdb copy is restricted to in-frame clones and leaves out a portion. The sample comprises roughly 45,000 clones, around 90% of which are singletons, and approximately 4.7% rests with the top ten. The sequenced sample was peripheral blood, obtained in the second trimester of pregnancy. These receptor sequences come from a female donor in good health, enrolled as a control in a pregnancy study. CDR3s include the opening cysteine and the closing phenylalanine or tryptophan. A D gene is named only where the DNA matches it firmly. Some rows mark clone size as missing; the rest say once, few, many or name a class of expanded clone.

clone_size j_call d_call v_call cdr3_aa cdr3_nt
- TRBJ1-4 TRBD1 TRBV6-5 CASSSGGSEKLFF TGTGCCAGCAGCTCAGGGGGGAGTGAAAAACTGTTTTTT
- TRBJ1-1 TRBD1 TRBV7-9 CASSLEAGGTEAFF TGTGCCAGCAGCTTAGAGGCAGGGGGCACTGAAGCTTTCTTT
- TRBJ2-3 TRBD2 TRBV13 CASSFFGAGGRTDTQYF TGTGCCAGCAGCTTTTTTGGAGCGGGGGGTCGCACAGATACGCAGTATTTT
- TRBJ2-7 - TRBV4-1 CASSQVIRYEQYF TGCGCCAGCAGCCAAGTAATTAGATACGAGCAGTACTTC
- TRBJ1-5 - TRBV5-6 CASSSRQRSDQPQHF TGTGCCAGCAGCTCCAGACAGAGGAGTGATCAGCCCCAGCATTTT
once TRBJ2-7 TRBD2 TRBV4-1 CASSQVTSGNYEQYF TGCGCCAGCAGCCAGGTTACTAGCGGGAACTACGAGCAGTACTTC
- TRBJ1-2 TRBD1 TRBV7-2 CASSLGTGLNYGYTF TGTGCCAGCAGCTTAGGGACAGGGCTTAACTATGGCTACACCTTC
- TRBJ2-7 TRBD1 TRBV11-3 CASSPPGQGSYEQYF TGTGCCAGCAGCCCGCCGGGACAGGGGTCCTACGAGCAGTACTTC
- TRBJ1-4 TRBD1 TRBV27 CASSSKTGATNEKLFF TGTGCCAGCAGTTCGAAGACAGGGGCAACTAATGAAAAACTGTTTTTT
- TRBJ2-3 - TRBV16 CASSQGRTPSTDTQYF TGTGCCAGCAGCCAAGGCAGGACACCCAGCACAGATACGCAGTATTTT
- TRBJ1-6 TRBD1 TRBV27 CASRETGGGSPLHF TGTGCCAGCAGGGAGACAGGGGGCGGTTCACCCCTCCACTTT
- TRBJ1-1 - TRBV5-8 CANETGAVNEAFF TGTGCCAACGAGACGGGAGCCGTTAATGAAGCTTTCTTT
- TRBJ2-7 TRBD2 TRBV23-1 CASSLPRLANYEQYF TGCGCCAGCAGTCTACCCAGACTAGCAAACTACGAGCAGTACTTC
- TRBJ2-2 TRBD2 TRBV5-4 CASSLGLAEELFF TGTGCCAGCAGCCTGGGACTAGCTGAGGAGCTGTTTTTT
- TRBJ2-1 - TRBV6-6 CASTQMGEQFF TGTGCCAGCACCCAAATGGGCGAGCAGTTCTTC
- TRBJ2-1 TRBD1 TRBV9 CASSVTDRGRDNEQFF TGTGCCAGCAGCGTCACAGACAGGGGAAGGGACAATGAGCAGTTCTTC
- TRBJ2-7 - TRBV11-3 CASSPVRGSYEQYF TGTGCCAGCAGCCCGGTCAGGGGTTCGTACGAGCAGTACTTC
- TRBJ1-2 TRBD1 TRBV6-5 CASSYSGTGEFYGYTF TGTGCCAGCAGTTACTCGGGGACAGGCGAATTCTATGGCTACACCTTC
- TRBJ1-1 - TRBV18 CASSQQVNTEAFF TGTGCCAGCTCTCAACAAGTCAACACTGAAGCTTTCTTT
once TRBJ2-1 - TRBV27 CASSHQGGTSFNEQFF TGTGCCAGCTCACACCAAGGTGGAACTAGCTTCAATGAGCAGTTCTTC
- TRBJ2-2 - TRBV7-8 CASSSSGVKTGELFF TGTGCCAGCAGCTCCTCGGGGGTCAAAACCGGGGAGCTGTTTTTT
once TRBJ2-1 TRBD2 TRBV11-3 CASSLGGRADNEQFF TGTGCCAGCAGCTTAGGAGGGAGGGCCGATAATGAGCAGTTCTTC
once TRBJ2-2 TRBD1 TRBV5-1 CASRMTGVTGELFF TGCGCCAGCCGAATGACAGGGGTCACCGGGGAGCTGTTTTTT
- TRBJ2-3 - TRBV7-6 CASSLTRSSTDTQYF TGTGCCAGCAGCTTAACTAGGTCTAGCACAGATACGCAGTATTTT
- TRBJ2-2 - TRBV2 CASRRTGELFF TGTGCCAGCAGGAGGACCGGGGAGCTGTTTTTT
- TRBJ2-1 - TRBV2 CASTPGSGDYNEQFF TGTGCCAGCACTCCGGGGTCGGGGGATTACAATGAGCAGTTCTTC
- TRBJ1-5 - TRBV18 CASSPGGPFEPQHF TGTGCCAGCTCACCGGGGGGGCCCTTCGAGCCCCAGCATTTT
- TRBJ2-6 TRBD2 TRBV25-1 CASSEVGLAGHGANVLTF TGTGCCAGCAGTGAAGTGGGACTAGCGGGGCATGGGGCCAACGTCCTGACTTTC
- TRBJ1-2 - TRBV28 CASSRVDYGYTF TGTGCCAGCAGTCGGGTGGACTATGGCTACACCTTC
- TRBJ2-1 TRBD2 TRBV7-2 CASSLVLAIEQFF TGTGCCAGCAGCTTAGTACTAGCGATTGAGCAGTTCTTC
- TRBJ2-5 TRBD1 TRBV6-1 CASTTVGTEETQYF TGTGCCAGCACCACGGTAGGGACAGAAGAGACCCAGTACTTC
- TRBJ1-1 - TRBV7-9 CASSWGGRHTNTEAFF TGTGCCAGCAGCTGGGGGGGAAGGCACACGAACACTGAAGCTTTCTTT
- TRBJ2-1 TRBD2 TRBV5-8 CASSLGSGSVYDEQFF TGTGCCAGCAGCTTGGGTAGCGGGAGTGTTTACGATGAGCAGTTCTTC
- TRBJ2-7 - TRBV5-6 CASSLTGPGSYEQYF TGTGCCAGCAGCTTGACAGGGCCGGGGTCCTACGAGCAGTACTTC
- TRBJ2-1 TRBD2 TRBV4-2 CASSPEPSGSLSEQFF TGTGCCAGCAGCCCCGAACCAAGCGGGAGCTTGAGTGAGCAGTTCTTC
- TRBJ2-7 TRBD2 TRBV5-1 CASSSTGLAGGPVRYEQYF TGCGCCAGCAGCTCGACCGGACTAGCGGGAGGGCCGGTTCGGTACGAGCAGTACTTC
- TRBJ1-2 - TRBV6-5 CASSLQGSNYGYTF TGTGCCAGCAGTCTCCAGGGTTCCAACTATGGCTACACCTTC
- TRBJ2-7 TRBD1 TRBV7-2 CASSLLGTGGYEQYF TGTGCCAGCAGCTTATTGGGGACAGGGGGCTACGAGCAGTACTTC
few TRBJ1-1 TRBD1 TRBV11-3 CASKLPGTANTEAFF TGTGCCAGCAAGCTTCCCGGGACAGCGAACACTGAAGCTTTCTTT
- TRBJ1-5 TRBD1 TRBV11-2 CASSLETGNNQPQHF TGTGCCAGCAGCTTAGAGACAGGGAACAATCAGCCCCAGCATTTT
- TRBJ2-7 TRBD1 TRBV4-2 CASSPLGTGAYEQYF TGTGCCAGCAGCCCCCTCGGGACAGGTGCCTACGAGCAGTACTTC
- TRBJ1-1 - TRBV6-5 CASSYGGAEAFF TGTGCCAGCAGTTACGGGGGGGCAGAAGCTTTCTTT
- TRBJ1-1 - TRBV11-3 CASSPQGKSNTEAFF TGTGCCAGCAGCCCCCAGGGGAAGAGTAACACTGAAGCTTTCTTT
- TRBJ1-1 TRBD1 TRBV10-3 CAISMTGGKGAFF TGTGCCATCAGCATGACAGGGGGGAAAGGAGCTTTCTTT
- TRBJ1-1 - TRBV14 CATSSGGRGRVTEAFF TGTGCCACCAGCAGCGGGGGGCGGGGAAGGGTGACTGAAGCTTTCTTT
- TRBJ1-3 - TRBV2 CASAGGGGNTIYF TGTGCCAGCGCGGGCGGGGGGGGAAACACCATATATTTT
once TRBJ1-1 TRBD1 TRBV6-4 CAKPRGQGDLTEAFF TGTGCCAAACCCCGTGGACAGGGGGATTTAACTGAAGCTTTCTTT
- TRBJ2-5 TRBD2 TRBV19 CASEGSSGTRKYF TGTGCCAGTGAGGGCTCCTCCGGGACTAGGAAGTACTTC
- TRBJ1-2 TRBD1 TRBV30 CAWSISTGYGYTF TGTGCCTGGAGTATATCGACAGGGTATGGCTACACCTTC
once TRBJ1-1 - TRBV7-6 CASSSYTEAFF TGTGCCAGCAGCTCTTATACTGAAGCTTTCTTT
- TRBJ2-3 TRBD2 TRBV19 CASSISSGSGSDTQYF TGTGCCAGTAGTATCTCGAGCGGGAGTGGATCCGATACGCAGTATTTT
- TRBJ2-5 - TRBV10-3 CAISGTEETQYF TGTGCCATCAGTGGGACTGAAGAGACCCAGTACTTC
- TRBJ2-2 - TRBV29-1 CSARGGTDNTGELFF TGCAGCGCCCGGGGGGGGACAGATAACACCGGGGAGCTGTTTTTT
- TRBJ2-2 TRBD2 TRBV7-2 CASSLVASGGGAGELFF TGTGCCAGCAGCTTAGTGGCTAGCGGGGGAGGCGCCGGGGAGCTGTTTTTT
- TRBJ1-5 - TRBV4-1 CASSPNRDNQPQHF TGCGCCAGCAGCCCCAATCGGGACAACCAGCCCCAGCATTTT